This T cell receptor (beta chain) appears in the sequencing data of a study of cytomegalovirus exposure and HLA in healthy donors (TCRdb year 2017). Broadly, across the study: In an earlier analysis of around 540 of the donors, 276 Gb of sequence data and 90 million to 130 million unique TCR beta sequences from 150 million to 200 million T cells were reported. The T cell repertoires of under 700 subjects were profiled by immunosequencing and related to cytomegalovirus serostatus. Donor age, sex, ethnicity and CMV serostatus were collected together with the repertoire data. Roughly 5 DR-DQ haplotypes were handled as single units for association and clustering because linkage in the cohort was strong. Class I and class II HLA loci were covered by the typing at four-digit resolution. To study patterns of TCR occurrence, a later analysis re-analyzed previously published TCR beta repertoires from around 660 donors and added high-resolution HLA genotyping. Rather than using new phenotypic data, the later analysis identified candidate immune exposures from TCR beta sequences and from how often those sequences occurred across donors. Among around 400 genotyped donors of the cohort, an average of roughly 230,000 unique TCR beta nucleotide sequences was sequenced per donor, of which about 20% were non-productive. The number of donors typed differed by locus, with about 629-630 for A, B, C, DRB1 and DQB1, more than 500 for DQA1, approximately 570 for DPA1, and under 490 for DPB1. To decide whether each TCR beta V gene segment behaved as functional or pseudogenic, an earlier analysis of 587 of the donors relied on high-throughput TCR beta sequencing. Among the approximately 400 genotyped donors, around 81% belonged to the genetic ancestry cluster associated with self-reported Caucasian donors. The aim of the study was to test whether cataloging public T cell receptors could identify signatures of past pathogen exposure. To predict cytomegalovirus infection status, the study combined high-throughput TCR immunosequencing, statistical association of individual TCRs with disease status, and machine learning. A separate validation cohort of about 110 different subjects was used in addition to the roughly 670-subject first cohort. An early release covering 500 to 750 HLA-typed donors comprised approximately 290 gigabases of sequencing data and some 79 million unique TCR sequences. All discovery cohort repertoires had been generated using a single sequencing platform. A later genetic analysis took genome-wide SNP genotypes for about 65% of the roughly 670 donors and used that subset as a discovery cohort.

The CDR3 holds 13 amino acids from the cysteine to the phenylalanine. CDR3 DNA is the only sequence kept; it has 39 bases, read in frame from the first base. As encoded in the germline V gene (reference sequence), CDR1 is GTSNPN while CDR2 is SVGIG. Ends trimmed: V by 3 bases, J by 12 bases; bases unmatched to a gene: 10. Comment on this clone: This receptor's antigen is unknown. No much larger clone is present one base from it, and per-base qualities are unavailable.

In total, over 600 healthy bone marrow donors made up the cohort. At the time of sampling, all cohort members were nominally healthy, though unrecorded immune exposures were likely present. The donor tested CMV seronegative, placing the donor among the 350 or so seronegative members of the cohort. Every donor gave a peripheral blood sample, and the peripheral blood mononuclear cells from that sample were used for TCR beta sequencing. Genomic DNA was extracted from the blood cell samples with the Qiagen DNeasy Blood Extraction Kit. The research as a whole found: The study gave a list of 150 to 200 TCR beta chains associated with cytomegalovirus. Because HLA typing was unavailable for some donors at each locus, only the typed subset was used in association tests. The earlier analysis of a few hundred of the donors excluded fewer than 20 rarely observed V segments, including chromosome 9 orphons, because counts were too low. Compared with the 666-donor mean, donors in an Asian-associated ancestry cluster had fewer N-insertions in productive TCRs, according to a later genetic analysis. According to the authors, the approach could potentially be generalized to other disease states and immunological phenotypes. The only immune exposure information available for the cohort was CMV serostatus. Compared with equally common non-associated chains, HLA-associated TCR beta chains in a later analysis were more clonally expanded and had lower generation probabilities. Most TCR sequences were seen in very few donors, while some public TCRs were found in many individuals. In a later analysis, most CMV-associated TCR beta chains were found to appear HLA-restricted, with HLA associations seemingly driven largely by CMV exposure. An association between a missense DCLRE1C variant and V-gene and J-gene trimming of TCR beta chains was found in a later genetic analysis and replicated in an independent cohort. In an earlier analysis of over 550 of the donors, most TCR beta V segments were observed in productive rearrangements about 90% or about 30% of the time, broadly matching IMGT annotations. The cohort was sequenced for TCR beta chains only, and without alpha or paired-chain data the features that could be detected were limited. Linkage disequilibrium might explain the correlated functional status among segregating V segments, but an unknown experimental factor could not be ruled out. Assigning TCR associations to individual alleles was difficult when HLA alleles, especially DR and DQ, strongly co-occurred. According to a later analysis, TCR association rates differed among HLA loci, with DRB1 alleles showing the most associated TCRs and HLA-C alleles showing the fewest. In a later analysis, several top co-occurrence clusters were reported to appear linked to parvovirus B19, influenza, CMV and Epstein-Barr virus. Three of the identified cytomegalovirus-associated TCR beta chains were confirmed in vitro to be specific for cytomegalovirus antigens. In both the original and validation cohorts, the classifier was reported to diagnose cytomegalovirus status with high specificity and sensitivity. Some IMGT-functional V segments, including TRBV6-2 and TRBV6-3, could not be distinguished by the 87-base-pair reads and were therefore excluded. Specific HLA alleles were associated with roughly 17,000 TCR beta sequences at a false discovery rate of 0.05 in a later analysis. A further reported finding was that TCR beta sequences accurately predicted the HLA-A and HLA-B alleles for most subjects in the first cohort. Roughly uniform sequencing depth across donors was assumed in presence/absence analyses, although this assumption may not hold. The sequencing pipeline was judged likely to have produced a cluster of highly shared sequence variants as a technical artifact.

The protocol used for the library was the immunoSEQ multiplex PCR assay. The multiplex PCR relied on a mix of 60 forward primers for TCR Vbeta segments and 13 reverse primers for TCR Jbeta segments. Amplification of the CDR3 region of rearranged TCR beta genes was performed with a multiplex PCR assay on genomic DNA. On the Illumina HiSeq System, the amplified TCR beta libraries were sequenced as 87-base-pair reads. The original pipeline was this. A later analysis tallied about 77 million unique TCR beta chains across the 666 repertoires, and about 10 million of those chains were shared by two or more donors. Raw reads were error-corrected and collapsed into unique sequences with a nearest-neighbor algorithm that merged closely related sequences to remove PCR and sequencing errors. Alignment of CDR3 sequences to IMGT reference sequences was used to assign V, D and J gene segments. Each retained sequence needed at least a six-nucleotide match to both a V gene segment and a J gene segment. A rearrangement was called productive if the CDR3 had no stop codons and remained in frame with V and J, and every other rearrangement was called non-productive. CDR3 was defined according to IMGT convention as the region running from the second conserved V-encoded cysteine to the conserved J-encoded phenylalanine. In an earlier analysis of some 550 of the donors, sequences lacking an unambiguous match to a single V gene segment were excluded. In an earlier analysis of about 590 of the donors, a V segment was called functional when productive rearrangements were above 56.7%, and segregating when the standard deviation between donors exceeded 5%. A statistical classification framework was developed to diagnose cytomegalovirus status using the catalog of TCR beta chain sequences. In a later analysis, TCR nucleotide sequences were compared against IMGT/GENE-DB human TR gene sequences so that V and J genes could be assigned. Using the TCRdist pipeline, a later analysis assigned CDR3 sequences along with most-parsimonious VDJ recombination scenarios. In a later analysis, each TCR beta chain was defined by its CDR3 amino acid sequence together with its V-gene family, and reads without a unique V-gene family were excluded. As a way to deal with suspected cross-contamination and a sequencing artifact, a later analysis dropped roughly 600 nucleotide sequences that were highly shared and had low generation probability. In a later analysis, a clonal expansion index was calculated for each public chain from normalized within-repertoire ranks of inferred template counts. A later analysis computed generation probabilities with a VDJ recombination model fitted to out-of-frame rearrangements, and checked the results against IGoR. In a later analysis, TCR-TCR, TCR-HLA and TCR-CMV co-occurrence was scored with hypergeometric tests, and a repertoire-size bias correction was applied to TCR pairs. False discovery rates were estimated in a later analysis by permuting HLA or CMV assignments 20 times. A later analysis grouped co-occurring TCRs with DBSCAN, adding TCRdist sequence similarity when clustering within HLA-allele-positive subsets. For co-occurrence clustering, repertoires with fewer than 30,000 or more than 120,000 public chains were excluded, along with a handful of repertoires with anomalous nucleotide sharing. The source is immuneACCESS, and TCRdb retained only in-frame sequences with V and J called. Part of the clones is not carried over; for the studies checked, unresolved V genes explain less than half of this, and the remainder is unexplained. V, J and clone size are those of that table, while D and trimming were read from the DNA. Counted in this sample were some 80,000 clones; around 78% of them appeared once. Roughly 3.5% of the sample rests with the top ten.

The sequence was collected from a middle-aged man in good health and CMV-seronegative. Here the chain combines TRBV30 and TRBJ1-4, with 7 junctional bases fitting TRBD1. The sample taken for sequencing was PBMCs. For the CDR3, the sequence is CAWRTGFTGELFF. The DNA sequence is TGTGCCTGGAGGACAGGGTTTACCGGGGAACTGTTTTTT.